The 13 T cell receptor beta chains below come from one sample, sequenced in a study of PD-L1 blockade in urothelial cancer. TCRdb's copy holds only in-frame clones and misses some; the assay was immunoSEQ multiplex PCR. Of tens of thousands of clones in the sample, around 84% were seen once. Specified time point: peripheral blood 6 weeks after treatment start. The source material was PBMCs, sampled around atezolizumab (anti-PD-L1) treatment. The origin of the receptors is a man between 65 and 80 years old with urothelial cancer.

The gene calls are TRBV28 and TRBJ1-1, with 7 bases matching TRBD1. This CDR3 comprises 16 residues. The ends lost 3 bases at V and 3 bases at J; junction bases unmatched: 10. Germline CDR1 MDHEN, CDR2 SYDVKM. The CDR3 is CASSFNGRGLHTEAFF. The CDR3 DNA is TGTGCCAGCAGTTTCAACGGAAGGGGGCTGCACACTGAAGCTTTCTTT.

The V call is TRBV5-1, the J call TRBJ1-1, with TRBD1 matching 8 bases. The CDR3 sequence is 15 residues long. Per germline, CDR1 SGHRS and CDR2 YFSETQ. V lost 1 base, J lost 6 bases, and 8 bases stayed unmatched. The CDR3 DNA follows: TGCGCCAGCAGCTTGCTGACAGGGGATGAGGCTGAAGCTTTCTTT. It is translated as CASSLLTGDEAEAFF.

The V call is TRBV27, the J call TRBJ1-4; 7 nucleotides agree with TRBD1. Unmatched junction bases numbered 11, after V lost 7 bases and J lost 6 bases. The CDR3 has 15 amino acids. Germline V gives CDR1 MNHEY, CDR2 SMNVEV (reference sequence). The CDR3 sequence is CASTSSGTAYEKLFF. The CDR3 DNA sequence: TGTGCCAGCACCTCCTCCGGGACAGCCTATGAAAAACTGTTTTTT.

The chain is built from TRBV5-1 and TRBJ2-1; 7 bases are a match to TRBD2. The CDR3 totals 12 residues. V trimming: 3 bases; J trimming: 10 bases; junction bases outside the gene matches: 4. The germline V gene encodes CDR1 SGHRS and CDR2 YFSETQ. The CDR3 DNA reads as TGCGCCAGCAGCTACCCGGGGGGAGAGCAGTTCTTC. Translated, it gives CASSYPGGEQFF. Using reference TRBV5-1 and TRBJ2-1 for the parts outside the CDR3, the full variable domain is KAGVTQTPRYLIKTRGQQVTLSCSPISGHRSVSWYQQTPGQGLQFLFEYFSETQRNKGNFPGRFSGRQFSNSRSEMNVSTLELGDSALYLCASSYPGGEQFFGPGTRLTVL.

The V gene is TRBV7-8, the J gene TRBJ2-1, with 7 bases aligning to TRBD1. CDR1 and CDR2 (germline): SGHVS, FQNEAQ. V trimming: 3 bases; J trimming: 12 bases; junction bases outside the gene matches: 5. The CDR3 consists of 12 residues. CDR3 nucleotide sequence: TGTGCCAGCAGCTTGACAGGGTTAGTGCAGTTCTTC. Protein sequence: CASSLTGLVQFF.

V gene TRBV6-5 combines with J gene TRBJ1-2; D unresolved. The CDR3 loop spans 12 amino acids. Germline values: CDR1 MNHEY, CDR2 SVGAGI. Trimming took 3 bases from V and 1 from J, leaving 3 bases between them. CDR3 nucleotide sequence: TGTGCCAGCAGTTATCGTAACTATGGCTACACCTTC. The encoded protein is CASSYRNYGYTF.

This clone was recorded only once. The V and J genes are TRBV7-7 and TRBJ2-1; D perhaps matches TRBD2 (6 bases). This CDR3 is 14 amino acids long. V shed 0 bases and J shed 6 bases, with 9 bases lying between them. Germline values: CDR1 SSHAT, CDR2 FNYEAQ (reference sequence). Written as DNA, the CDR3 is TGTGCCAGCAGCTTAGCGGGAGGAAGCAATGAGCAGTTCTTC. Amino acids: CASSLAGGSNEQFF.

The rearrangement joins TRBV9 to TRBJ1-1; TRBD1 agrees at 7 bases. V was clipped by 0 bases and J by 2 bases; unmatched bases: 4. This CDR3 contains 15 residues. Germline V gene lookup returns CDR1 SGDLS and CDR2 YYNGEE. CDR3 residues: CASSVVAGGNTEAFF. The CDR3 nucleotides are TGTGCCAGCAGCGTAGTGGCAGGGGGTAACACTGAAGCTTTCTTT.

J is TRBJ2-5 and V is TRBV5-1; a possible D gene is TRBD1 (6 bases). Germline V gene lookup returns CDR1 SGHRS and CDR2 YFSETQ. The CDR3 extends over 15 amino acids. V lost 0 bases and J 4 bases, leaving 13 bases between the germline ends. The chain's CDR3 is CASSLEGRGRETQYF. The CDR3 DNA reads as TGCGCCAGCAGCTTGGAAGGCAGGGGTAGAGAGACCCAGTACTTC.

The genes are TRBV18 and TRBJ2-5; D is undetermined. This CDR3 contains 12 residues. Germline assignment: CDR1 KGHSH and CDR2 LQKENI. Trimming took off 5 bases at V and 11 bases at J, with 15 bases between the two ends. The DNA of the CDR3 is TGTGCCAGCTCAACCTCGACCCCCGGGCAGTACTTC. It translates to CASSTSTPGQYF.

This clone was detected only a few times. The chain uses TRBV28 and TRBJ2-7, with D possibly TRBD1 on 6 matching bases. This CDR3 is 12 amino acids long. CDR1 and CDR2 from the germline V gene are MDHEN and SYDVKM. Between the trimmed V and J ends, which lost 10 bases and 2 bases, there was a span of 12 bases. The CDR3 coding sequence is TGTGCCATCAAAAGGGGGACCTACGAGCAGTACTTC. Residues: CAIKRGTYEQYF.

This clone was detected once. The V and J genes are TRBV5-1 and TRBJ2-7; 10 bases align to TRBD2. Germline-derived CDR1 and CDR2 are SGHRS and YFSETQ. CDR3 length equals 15 residues. V lost 2 bases to trimming and J lost 3 bases; unmatched junction nucleotides: 5. CDR3 nucleotides: TGCGCCAGCAGCTTAGGACTAGCGGCTAACTACGAGCAGTACTTC. Its translation is CASSLGLAANYEQYF.

V gene TRBV28 combines with J gene TRBJ2-7; 11 nucleotides agree with TRBD2. V shed 6 bases and J 7 bases; nucleotides not matched to a gene: 8. This CDR3 is 14 amino acids long. Per the germline V gene, CDR1 is MDHEN and CDR2 is SYDVKM. As DNA, the CDR3 is TGTGCCAGCAGGATTGGACTAGCGGGTAGTGAGCAGTACTTC. Translated, it gives CASRIGLAGSEQYF.